This T cell receptor (beta chain) appears in the sequencing data of a study of PD-1 blockade in classical Hodgkin lymphoma. General study points: CD4+ TCR diversity rose significantly by C4D1, and CD8+ TCR diversity did not.

TCRdb's table, derived via immunoSEQ multiplex PCR, lists solely in-frame clones and lacks some. Here the sample spans some 25,000 clones, 70% to 80% being singletons. In regard to this clone: Its antigen remains unknown.

This sample's time point: cycle 4 day 1 (C4D1), after 5 to 7 weeks of nivolumab. All the patients suffered relapse after autologous stem cell transplantation, and brentuximab vedotin exposure differed. Per the germline V gene, CDR1 is SGDLS and CDR2 is YYNGEE. There are 16 residues in the CDR3. The junction had 4 bases not matched to a gene; V was cut back by 1 base and J by 1 base. The clonotype was recovered from a human donor with classical Hodgkin lymphoma. V is TRBV9 and J is TRBJ1-2; 10 bases map to TRBD1. The sequences come from peripheral blood mononuclear cells (PBMCs), collected before the fourth cycle of nivolumab. CDR3 nucleotides: TGTGCCAGCAGCGTACGCGGACAGGGGGATAACTATGGCTACACCTTC. Encoded protein: CASSVRGQGDNYGYTF.